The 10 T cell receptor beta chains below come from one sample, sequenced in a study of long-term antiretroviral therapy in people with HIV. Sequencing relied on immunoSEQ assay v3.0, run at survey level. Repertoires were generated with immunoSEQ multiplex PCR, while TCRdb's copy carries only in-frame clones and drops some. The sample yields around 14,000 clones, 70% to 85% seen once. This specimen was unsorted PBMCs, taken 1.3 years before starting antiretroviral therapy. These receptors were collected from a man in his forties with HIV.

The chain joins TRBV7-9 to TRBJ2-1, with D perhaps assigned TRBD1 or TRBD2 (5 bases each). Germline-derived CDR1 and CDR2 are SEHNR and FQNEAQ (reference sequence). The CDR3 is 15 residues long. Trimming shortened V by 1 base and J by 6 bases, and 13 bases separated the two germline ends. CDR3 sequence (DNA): TGTGCCAGCAGCTTAGGGGGCGGGCAGGGCAATGAGCAGTTCTTC. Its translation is CASSLGGGQGNEQFF.

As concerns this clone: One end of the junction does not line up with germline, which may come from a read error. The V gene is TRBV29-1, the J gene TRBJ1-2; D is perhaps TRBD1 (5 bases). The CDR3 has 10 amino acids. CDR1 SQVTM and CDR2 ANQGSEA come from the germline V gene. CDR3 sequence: CSVTGTAYAF. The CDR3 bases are TGCAGCGTGACCGGGACTGCTTACGCCTTC.

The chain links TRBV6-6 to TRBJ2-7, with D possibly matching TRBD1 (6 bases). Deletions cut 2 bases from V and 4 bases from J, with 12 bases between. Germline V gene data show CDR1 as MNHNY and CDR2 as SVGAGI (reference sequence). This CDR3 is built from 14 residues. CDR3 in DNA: TGTGCCAGCAGTTACGTAGGGGGTGAGTACGAGCAGTACTTC. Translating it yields CASSYVGGEYEQYF.

DNA for the CDR3: TGTGCCAGCAAGGGACAGATCATTAATGAAAAACTGTTTTTT. This codes for CASKGQIINEKLFF. The rearrangement joins TRBV2 to TRBJ1-4; 7 bases are shared with TRBD1. Germline CDR1 reads SNHLY; CDR2 reads FYNNEI. J gave up 4 bases and V 7 bases, and 6 bases lay outside the gene matches. This CDR3 has 14 residues.

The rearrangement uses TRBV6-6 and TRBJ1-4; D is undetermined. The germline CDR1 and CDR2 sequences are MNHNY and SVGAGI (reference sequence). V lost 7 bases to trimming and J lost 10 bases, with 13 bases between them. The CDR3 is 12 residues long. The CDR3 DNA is TGTGCCAGCACTGGGTTGGAAGGAAAACTGTTTTTT. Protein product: CASTGLEGKLFF.

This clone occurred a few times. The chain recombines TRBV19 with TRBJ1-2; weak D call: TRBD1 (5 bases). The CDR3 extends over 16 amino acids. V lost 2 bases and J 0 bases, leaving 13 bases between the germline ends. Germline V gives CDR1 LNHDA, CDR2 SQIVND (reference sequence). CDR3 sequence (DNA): TGTGCCAGTAGTATATCCGAGGGACGGACTAACTATGGCTACACCTTC. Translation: CASSISEGRTNYGYTF.

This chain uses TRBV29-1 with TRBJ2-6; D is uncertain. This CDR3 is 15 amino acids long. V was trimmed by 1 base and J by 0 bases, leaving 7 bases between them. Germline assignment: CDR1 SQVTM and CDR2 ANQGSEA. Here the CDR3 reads CSVEGLGSGANVLTF. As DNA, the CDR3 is TGCAGCGTTGAAGGGTTAGGCTCTGGGGCCAACGTCCTGACTTTC.

The CDR3 loop reads CASSPDPGQGYGYTF. The CDR3 nucleotides are TGCGCCAGCAGCCCCGACCCGGGACAGGGCTATGGCTACACCTTC. This chain uses TRBV5-1 with TRBJ1-2; 9 positions match TRBD1. Trimming at V came to 4 bases and at J to 4 bases, leaving 8 bases not matched to a gene. Looked up from germline, CDR1 is SGHRS and CDR2 is YFSETQ. The CDR3 spans 15 residues.

CDR3 DNA: TGTGCCAGCAGCTCCGGGGGGACAGGGGACGCCGAGCAGTACTTC. Encoded protein: CASSSGGTGDAEQYF. V gene TRBV5-6 combines with J gene TRBJ2-7; 10 bases are shared with TRBD1. Unmatched junction bases numbered 9, after V lost 3 bases and J lost 6 bases. Germline V CDR1 and CDR2: SGHDT, YYEEEE. The CDR3 sequence is 15 residues long.

Written as DNA, the CDR3 is TGCGCCAGCAGCTCTAGCGGGGGGCATGGCTACAATGAGCAGTTCTTC. It encodes CASSSSGGHGYNEQFF. The chain combines TRBV5-1 with TRBJ2-1; TRBD2 agrees at 11 bases. The V and J ends lost 3 bases and 3 bases, in that order; junction bases with no gene match: 5. The CDR3 is 16 residues long. Germline V CDR1 and CDR2: SGHRS, YFSETQ.